This TCR beta chain was retrieved from a study of chemoradiotherapy in HPV16-positive cancers. The study, taken as a whole, reports: HPV-specific T cells were functionally defined from only a couple of HPV16-positive patients. Better recurrence-free survival went with HPV-responsive T-cell expansion in HPV16-positive patients. Candidate HPV-specific clones and E7-related TCR motifs grew in tumor during treatment.

With respect to this clone: Its cognate antigen is unknown.

V lost 3 bases and J lost 4; bases outside the gene matches: 11. Germline CDR1 and CDR2: SGHRS and YFSETQ. The CDR3 is 16 residues long. Repeated repertoire sampling spanned the course of chemoradiotherapy. The method was immunoSEQ multiplex PCR; TCRdb's version includes in-frame clones alone and lacks a portion of them. The data show 40,000 or so clones, under 80% seen once. The specimen comprised blood, sampled from a patient who underwent chemoradiotherapy. This sequence originates from a human donor with HPV-associated anogenital cancer. This chain joins TRBV5-1 and TRBJ1-1, with 8 positions matching TRBD1. The CDR3: CASSWAGTGPGTEAFF. In nucleotides, the CDR3 is TGCGCCAGCAGCTGGGCCGGGACAGGCCCGGGCACTGAAGCTTTCTTT.